These 26 T cell receptor beta chains came from one sample sequenced in a study of blood T cell repertoires in COVID-19. Clones were sequenced by immunoSEQ multiplex PCR, and TCRdb holds only the in-frame ones, with some missing. The sample consists of approximately 400,000 clones, 75% to 90% of them appearing once. Sequenced: PBMCs or T cells enriched from blood (not recorded which). The receptors were sampled from a woman aged 50 to 65 who had recovered from COVID-19.

The genes are TRBV27 and TRBJ1-1; 10 positions agree with TRBD1. Looked up from germline, CDR1 is MNHEY and CDR2 is SMNVEV (reference sequence). The CDR3 consists of 16 residues. The J segment lost 1 base and the V segment lost 5 bases, leaving 7 bases of the junction unmatched. In DNA form, the CDR3 reads TGTGCCAGCAGTACTCGACAGGGGGCCCCGAACACTGAAGCTTTCTTT. Translated: CASSTRQGAPNTEAFF.

The V and J genes are TRBV7-2 and TRBJ1-2; D possibly corresponds to TRBD1 (5 bases). This CDR3 has 16 residues. Germline V gene data show CDR1 as SGHTA and CDR2 as FQGNSA. V was shortened by 2 bases and J by 0 bases, with 13 bases between the two germline ends. In DNA form, the CDR3 reads TGTGCCAGCAGCTTAAGCGGGGTACAGGCTAACTATGGCTACACCTTC. This gives the protein CASSLSGVQANYGYTF.

V is TRBV7-2 and J is TRBJ1-4; TRBD1 aligns across 9 bases. The germline gives CDR1 SGHTA, CDR2 FQGNSA. V lost 5 bases, J lost 5 bases, and 3 bases stayed unmatched. The CDR3 loop spans 14 amino acids. CDR3 DNA: TGTGCCAGCAGCACGGGGACAGGGAATGAAAAACTGTTTTTT. Residues: CASSTGTGNEKLFF.

The chain combines TRBV10-3 with TRBJ2-4; D perhaps matches TRBD2 (6 bases). The V gene lost 10 bases and the J gene lost 8 bases, with 18 bases spanning the gap. The CDR3 runs to 13 residues. Germline CDR1 ENHRY, CDR2 SYGVKD. The CDR3 DNA reads as TGTGCCACCGGCGCGGGCACGGGGGACATTCAGTACTTC. Its translation is CATGAGTGDIQYF.

The chain is built from TRBV7-9 and TRBJ2-6; D perhaps matches TRBD2 (5 bases). The CDR3 has 16 amino acids. Germline V gene data show CDR1 as SEHNR and CDR2 as FQNEAQ (reference sequence). V was shortened by 0 bases and J by 3 bases, with 9 bases between the two germline ends. CDR3 DNA sequence: TGTGCCAGCAGCTTAGCAGGCGGGTTTGGGGCCAACGTCCTGACTTTC. This gives the protein CASSLAGGFGANVLTF.

This chain connects TRBV19 to TRBJ1-2; D may be TRBD1 (5 bases). The CDR3 covers 15 residues. CDR1 is LNHDA, CDR2 SQIVND, per germline (reference sequence). V lost 6 bases, J lost 7 bases, and 21 bases lay in between. The DNA of the CDR3 is TGTGCCAGTAGCCCTACCCGCGGGACTGTGGGTGGCTACACCTTC. It specifies CASSPTRGTVGGYTF. The whole variable domain, remainder taken from reference TRBV19 and TRBJ1-2, is DGGITQSPKYLFRKEGQNVTLSCEQNLNHDAMYWYRQDPGQGLRLIYYSQIVNDFQKGDIAEGYSVSREKKESFPLTVTSAQKNPTAFYLCASSPTRGTVGGYTFGSGTRLTVV.

In this sample, this clone turned up once. The chain links TRBV30 to TRBJ2-5; 8 bases line up with TRBD2. Germline V gene lookup returns CDR1 GTSNPN and CDR2 SVGIG (reference sequence). V lost 3 bases and J lost 4; bases outside the gene matches: 10. The CDR3 consists of 15 residues. CDR3 protein: CAWRYSGISRETQYF. The CDR3 DNA sequence: TGTGCCTGGAGATATAGCGGGATCTCTAGAGAGACCCAGTACTTC. Full variable domain (missing parts from reference TRBV30 and TRBJ2-5): SQTIHQWPATLVQPVGSPLSLECTVEGTSNPNLYWYRQAAGRGLQLLFYSVGIGQISSEVPQNLSASRPQDRQFILSSKKLLLSDSGFYLCAWRYSGISRETQYFGPGTRLLVL.

The J gene is TRBJ2-1, the V gene TRBV19; TRBD2 matches at 14 bases. The CDR3 spans 19 residues. CDR1 LNHDA and CDR2 SQIVND come from the germline V gene (reference sequence). With V trimmed by 8 bases and J by 3 bases, 15 bases remained unmatched. The CDR3, as DNA: TGTGCCAGTTCCCTGGGACTAGCGGGAGCGGAGGTCTTCTACAATGAGCAGTTCTTC. Its translation: CASSLGLAGAEVFYNEQFF. Supplemented by reference TRBV19 and TRBJ2-1, the full variable domain reads DGGITQSPKYLFRKEGQNVTLSCEQNLNHDAMYWYRQDPGQGLRLIYYSQIVNDFQKGDIAEGYSVSREKKESFPLTVTSAQKNPTAFYLCASSLGLAGAEVFYNEQFFGPGTRLTVL.

There are a few counts of this clone. The rearrangement links TRBV2 to TRBJ1-2; D is ambiguous. CDR3 length: 13 amino acids. Germline CDR1 reads SNHLY; CDR2 reads FYNNEI. Trimming left V 4 bases short and J 4 bases short, with 10 bases between. This chain's CDR3 is CASSVGRPYGYTF. The CDR3, as DNA: TGTGCCAGCAGTGTTGGCAGGCCCTATGGCTACACCTTC.

The chain is built from TRBV2 and TRBJ2-7; weak D call: TRBD1 (7 bases). The germline V gene encodes CDR1 SNHLY and CDR2 FYNNEI. The CDR3 loop spans 14 amino acids. Trimming removed 5 bases from V and 2 bases from J, with 13 bases in between. CDR3 sequence (DNA): TGTGCCAGCAGTTCTCAGGGGGAGGCCTACGAGCAGTACTTC. It encodes CASSSQGEAYEQYF. Combining the CDR3 with reference TRBV2 and TRBJ2-7 gives the whole variable domain EPEVTQTPSHQVTQMGQEVILRCVPISNHLYFYWYRQILGQKVEFLVSFYNNEISEKSEIFDDQFSVERPDGSNFTLKIRSTKLEDSAMYFCASSSQGEAYEQYFGPGTRLTVT.

This clone was found once. The CDR3 sequence: CASSRDTTYEQYF. CDR3 nucleotides: TGTGCCAGTAGTAGAGATACTACCTACGAGCAGTACTTC. The chain is built from TRBV19 and TRBJ2-7; D is unresolved. Per germline, CDR1 LNHDA and CDR2 SQIVND (reference sequence). The V gene lost 4 bases and the J gene lost 2 bases, with 9 bases spanning the gap. The CDR3 contains 13 residues.

The CDR3 coding sequence is TGCAGTGGGGGGAGGGACTATGGCTACACCTTC. It is translated as CSGGRDYGYTF. The J gene is TRBJ1-2, the V gene TRBV20-1, with a tentative D call TRBD1 (5 bases). CDR1 DFQATT and CDR2 SNEGSKA come from the germline V gene (reference sequence). V dropped 7 bases and J dropped 3 bases, with 9 bases sitting between them. The CDR3 spans 11 residues.

The chain employs TRBV29-1 and TRBJ1-1, with 8 bases aligning to TRBD1. The trim removed 7 bases at V and 5 bases at J, leaving 9 bases unmatched. This CDR3 contains 13 residues. From germline, CDR1 is SQVTM and CDR2 ANQGSEA. The CDR3 DNA follows: TGCAGCGCCAACAGGGGGAAGGGAACTGAAGCTTTCTTT. It specifies CSANRGKGTEAFF.

The V and J genes are TRBV28 and TRBJ1-3; 10 bases line up with TRBD1. The CDR3 is made up of 15 amino acids. The germline V gene encodes CDR1 MDHEN and CDR2 SYDVKM. J lost 2 bases, V lost 4 bases, and 2 bases had no gene match. The CDR3 DNA is TGTGCCAGCAGTTCGACAGGGGGCACTGGAAACACCATATATTTT. It specifies CASSSTGGTGNTIYF.

This chain joins TRBV5-3 and TRBJ2-1; 8 bases are shared with TRBD2. Being an ORF, TRBV5-3 has a function that is uncertain. The ends lost 2 bases at V and 7 bases at J; junction bases unmatched: 8. This CDR3 spans 15 amino acids. The CDR3 coding sequence is TGTGCCAGAAGCTTAGGGCGGGGGGCGAGAAATGAGCAGTTCTTC. As protein: CARSLGRGARNEQFF.

The V and J genes are TRBV15 and TRBJ1-2; D remains ambiguous. This CDR3 contains 16 residues. Trimming shortened V by 5 bases and J by 4 bases, and 20 bases separated the two germline ends. Germline CDR1 is LNHNV and CDR2 is YYDKDF (reference sequence). The CDR3 region is CATSQHQVGALYGYTF. Written as DNA, the CDR3 is TGTGCCACCAGCCAGCATCAGGTGGGAGCCCTCTATGGCTACACCTTC.

The genes are TRBV9 and TRBJ2-2, with 11 nucleotides matching TRBD2. The CDR3 runs to 16 residues. Germline-derived CDR1 and CDR2 are SGDLS and YYNGEE. V gave up 3 bases and J gave up 1 base; unmatched junction bases: 2. The CDR3 DNA is TGTGCCAGCAGCGGGGGGACTAGCGGGAACACCGGGGAGCTGTTTTTT. Amino acids: CASSGGTSGNTGELFF.

The J gene is TRBJ1-6, the V gene TRBV19; 10 bases match TRBD1. V shed 4 bases and J 4 bases; nucleotides not matched to a gene: 10. Germline V CDR1 and CDR2: LNHDA, SQIVND (reference sequence). This CDR3 region has 18 residues. Here the CDR3 DNA reads TGTGCCAGTAGTACGGGACAGGGGTTGAGGGGTTATAATTCACCCCTCCACTTT. This sequence encodes CASSTGQGLRGYNSPLHF.

J is TRBJ1-6 and V is TRBV3-1 (or the pseudogene TRBV3-2), with D possibly matching TRBD1 (5 bases). The germline gives CDR1 LGHDT, CDR2 YNNKEL (reference sequence). The V gene lost 4 bases and the J gene lost 9 bases, with 16 bases spanning the gap. The CDR3 spans 15 residues. CDR3 DNA sequence: TGTGCCAGCAGCCTCCGGGGGGGTCGGACTTCACCCCTCCACTTT. It is translated as CASSLRGGRTSPLHF.

V usage is TRBV27 and J usage is TRBJ2-5, with D possibly being TRBD1 (6 bases). The CDR3 runs 13 residues. CDR1 and CDR2 (germline): MNHEY, SMNVEV (reference sequence). Trimming cost V 5 bases and J 5 bases, with 12 bases left between them. CDR3 DNA sequence: TGTGCCAGCAGTGCCACTAGGGGGGAGACCCAGTACTTC. Amino acid sequence: CASSATRGETQYF.

This clone was counted once. The CDR3 DNA sequence: TGTGCCAGCAGCTTTCAGGGGTTTCCTGGCTACACCTTC. It translates to CASSFQGFPGYTF. The rearrangement links TRBV11-2 to TRBJ1-2, with D perhaps matching TRBD1 (6 bases). V gave up 3 bases and J gave up 7 bases, with 12 bases separating them. Germline CDR1 reads SGHAT; CDR2 reads FQNNGV. The CDR3 sequence is 13 residues long.

The chain employs TRBV11-2 and TRBJ1-5; tentatively, D is TRBD1 (6 bases). Trimming shortened V by 5 bases and J by 3 bases, and 11 bases separated the two germline ends. The CDR3 loop spans 14 amino acids. CDR1 is SGHAT, CDR2 FQNNGV, per germline. CDR3 DNA sequence: TGTGCCAGCAGCCAGGCAGGGGTCAATCAGCCCCAGCATTTT. The encoded protein is CASSQAGVNQPQHF.

The V call is TRBV27, the J call TRBJ1-6; D is unresolved. Germline CDR1 and CDR2: MNHEY and SMNVEV (reference sequence). V was cut by 3 bases and J by 9 bases, with 12 bases left in between. The CDR3 consists of 14 residues. The CDR3 loop is CASSFSPLGSPLHF. The DNA of the CDR3 is TGTGCCAGCAGTTTTAGCCCTTTGGGTTCACCCCTCCACTTT.

This chain connects TRBV7-2 to TRBJ1-2; no clear D. This CDR3 is 15 amino acids long. Trimming pared 1 base from V and 6 bases from J, leaving 15 bases between. Germline loops: CDR1 SGHTA, CDR2 FQGNSA. The CDR3 DNA sequence: TGTGCCAGCAGCTTAGTTTCGGGAGATGGAAATGGCTACACCTTC. Translated: CASSLVSGDGNGYTF.

This chain links TRBV5-1 with TRBJ1-1; TRBD1 agrees at 8 bases. V lost 4 bases and J lost 0; bases outside the gene matches: 2. The germline CDR1 and CDR2 sequences are SGHRS and YFSETQ. This CDR3 comprises 14 residues. Here the CDR3 reads CASSLDRVNTEAFF. The CDR3 coding sequence is TGCGCCAGCAGCCTGGACAGGGTGAACACTGAAGCTTTCTTT.

The chain is built from TRBV7-2 and TRBJ1-1; D unclear. CDR1 is SGHTA and CDR2 is FQGNSA in the germline V gene. The CDR3 length is 14 residues. Trimming shortened V by 1 base and J by 3 bases, and 9 bases separated the two germline ends. The CDR3 region has the DNA TGTGCCAGCAGCTTAGGCCCCGGGGACACTGAAGCTTTCTTT. Protein: CASSLGPGDTEAFF.